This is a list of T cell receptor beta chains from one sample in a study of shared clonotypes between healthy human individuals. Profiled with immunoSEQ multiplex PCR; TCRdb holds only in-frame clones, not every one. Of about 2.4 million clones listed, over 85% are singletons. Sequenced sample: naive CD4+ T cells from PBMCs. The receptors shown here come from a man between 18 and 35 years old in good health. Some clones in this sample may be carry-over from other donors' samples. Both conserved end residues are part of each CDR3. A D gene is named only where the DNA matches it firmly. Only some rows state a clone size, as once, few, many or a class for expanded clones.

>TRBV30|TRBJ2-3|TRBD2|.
CAWSVGTSGSTDTQYF
TGTGCCTGGAGTGTCGGGACTAGCGGGAGCACAGATACGCAGTATTTT
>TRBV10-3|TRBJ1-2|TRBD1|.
CAISEGGQGGYGYTF
TGTGCCATCAGTGAGGGGGGACAGGGAGGCTATGGCTACACCTTC
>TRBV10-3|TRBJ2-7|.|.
CAISRTVPYEQYF
TGTGCCATCAGTCGGACCGTCCCCTACGAGCAGTACTTC
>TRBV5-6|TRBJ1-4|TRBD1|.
CASSIWTGTNEKLFF
TGTGCCAGCAGCATTTGGACAGGGACTAATGAAAAACTGTTTTTT
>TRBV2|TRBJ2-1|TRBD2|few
CASTRTSGSYNEQFF
TGTGCCAGCACCCGCACTAGCGGGAGCTACAATGAGCAGTTCTTC
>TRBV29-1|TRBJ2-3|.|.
CSVEGGSDTQYF
TGCAGCGTTGAAGGAGGGAGTGATACGCAGTATTTT
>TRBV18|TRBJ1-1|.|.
CASSLNEGDTEAFF
TGTGCCAGCTCGCTGAATGAGGGAGACACTGAAGCTTTCTTT
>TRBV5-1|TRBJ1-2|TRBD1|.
CASSSMTGGGYTF
TGCGCCAGCAGCTCTATGACAGGGGGCGGCTACACCTTC
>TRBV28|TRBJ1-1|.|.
CASSLAGGGGTEAFF
TGTGCCAGCAGTTTAGCGGGCGGTGGGGGGACTGAAGCTTTCTTT
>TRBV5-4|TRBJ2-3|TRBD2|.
CASSSQRGLRTDTQYF
TGTGCCAGCAGCTCCCAGCGGGGTCTGCGCACAGATACGCAGTATTTT
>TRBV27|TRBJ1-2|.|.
CASSFLRGGLSYGYTF
TGTGCCAGCAGTTTCCTCCGAGGGGGTCTTTCTTATGGCTACACCTTC
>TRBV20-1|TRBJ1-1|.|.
CSVRDTEAFF
TGCAGTGTTAGGGACACTGAAGCTTTCTTT
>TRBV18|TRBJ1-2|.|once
CASSPEAAGAGYTF
TGTGCCAGCTCACCAGAAGCCGCAGGGGCAGGCTACACCTTC
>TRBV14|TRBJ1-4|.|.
CASSQDAGGREKLFF
TGTGCCAGCAGCCAAGATGCCGGGGGACGGGAAAAACTGTTTTTT
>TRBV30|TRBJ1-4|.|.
CAWSWQFVPTNEKLFF
TGTGCCTGGAGTTGGCAATTTGTCCCTACTAATGAAAAACTGTTTTTT
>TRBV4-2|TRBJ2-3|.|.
CASSPDGRGAGDTQYF
TGTGCCAGCAGCCCAGATGGAAGGGGGGCCGGGGATACGCAGTATTTT
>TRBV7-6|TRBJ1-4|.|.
CASSPAQATNEKLFF
TGTGCCAGCAGCCCCGCACAAGCAACTAATGAAAAACTGTTTTTT
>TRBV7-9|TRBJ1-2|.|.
CASSPPLTNYGYTF
TGTGCCAGCAGCCCCCCCCTAACTAACTATGGCTACACCTTC
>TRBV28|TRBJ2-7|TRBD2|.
CASSLLAGGRLSPYEQYF
TGTGCCAGCAGTCTTCTAGCGGGAGGACGGTTATCCCCCTATGAGCAGTACTTC
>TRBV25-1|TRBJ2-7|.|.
CASSEYRGTIDEQYF
TGTGCCAGCAGTGAATATAGGGGGACTATAGACGAGCAGTACTTC
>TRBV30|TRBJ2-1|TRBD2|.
CAWRVGLAGGSSYNEQFF
TGTGCCTGGAGGGTTGGACTAGCGGGAGGGAGCTCCTACAATGAGCAGTTCTTC
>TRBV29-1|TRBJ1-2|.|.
CSVEEKDHRCTF
TGCAGCGTTGAAGAAAAAGACCACAGGTGCACCTTC
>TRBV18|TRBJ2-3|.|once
CASSPLVGGLGTDTQYF
TGTGCCAGCTCACCACTGGTTGGGGGGCTGGGGACAGATACGCAGTATTTT
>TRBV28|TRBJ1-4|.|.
CASGEPGRFGEKLFF
TGTGCCAGCGGGGAACCGGGGCGTTTTGGTGAAAAACTGTTTTTT
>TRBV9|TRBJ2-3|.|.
CASSVAPTDTQYF
TGTGCCAGCAGCGTGGCCCCGACGGATACGCAGTATTTT
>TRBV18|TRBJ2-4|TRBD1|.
CASSPLSGGAHDIQYF
TGTGCCAGCTCACCACTTTCAGGGGGCGCCCACGACATTCAGTACTTC
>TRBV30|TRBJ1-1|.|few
CACGAVGEAFF
TGTGCCTGTGGCGCAGTTGGTGAAGCTTTCTTT
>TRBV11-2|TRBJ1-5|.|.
CASSLERHQPQHF
TGTGCCAGCAGCTTAGAACGGCATCAGCCCCAGCATTTT
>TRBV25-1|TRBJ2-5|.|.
CASSEIETQYF
TGTGCCAGCAGTGAAATAGAGACCCAGTACTTC
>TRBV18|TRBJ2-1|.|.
CASSQSRSSYNEQFF
TGTGCCAGCTCACAGTCGCGGAGCTCCTACAATGAGCAGTTCTTC
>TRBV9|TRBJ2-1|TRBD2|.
CASSVVGTTGPYNEQFF
TGTGCCAGCAGCGTAGTAGGGACTACCGGACCCTACAATGAGCAGTTCTTC
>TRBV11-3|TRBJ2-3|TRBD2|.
CASSPGTSGRTDTQYF
TGTGCCAGCAGCCCAGGGACTAGCGGACGCACAGATACGCAGTATTTT